The clone carrying this T cell receptor beta chain appeared a few times. Antigen: not known. This sample stems from a study of PD-1 blockade in classical Hodgkin lymphoma. Across the study: Patients were administered nivolumab (3 mg/kg intravenously) every 2 weeks.

Study results and caveats: Diversity in CD4+ TCRs, unlike that measured in CD8+ TCRs, had risen significantly by C4D1. Complete responders showed a baseline diversity that resembled the diversity of newly diagnosed patients. Reports described newly diagnosed patients as having lower baseline TCR diversity than healthy donors.

Every patient experienced relapse after autologous stem cell transplantation, and brentuximab vedotin exposure varied. The table came from immunoSEQ multiplex PCR; TCRdb's copy has only in-frame clones and leaves some out. The sample lists 15,000 or so clones, 83% occurring once. The germline V gene encodes CDR1 LNHNV and CDR2 YYDKDF (reference sequence). The ends were cut back, 1 base at V and 6 bases at J, with 12 bases in the middle. The CDR3 is made up of 14 amino acids. This chain joins TRBV15 and TRBJ2-5, with D possibly matching TRBD2 (7 bases). The source of this sequence is a human donor with classical Hodgkin lymphoma. Sequencing was performed on peripheral blood mononuclear cells (PBMCs), taken at baseline. Here the CDR3 DNA reads TGTGCCACCAGCAGAGCGGGGGGCGGGCAGACCCAGTACTTC. Translation: CATSRAGGGQTQYF. Full variable domain (outside the CDR3, taken from reference TRBV15 and TRBJ2-5): DAMVIQNPRYQVTQFGKPVTLSCSQTLNHNVMYWYQQKSSQAPKLLFHYYDKDFNNEADTPDNFQSRRPNTSFCFLDIRSPGLGDTAMYLCATSRAGGGQTQYFGPGTRLLVL.